The source of this TCR beta chain is a study of cytomegalovirus exposure and HLA in healthy donors. Looking at the study overall: There were 100 million to 120 million unique TCR beta sequences, drawn from 150 million to 200 million T cells, in an earlier analysis. An early data release held 80 million or so unique TCRs from HLA-typed donors. Study-wide results and limits: Some segments of the V type, notably TRBV6-2 and TRBV6-3, were excluded as indistinguishable.

Primers included in the PCR were 60 Vbeta and 13 Jbeta primers. The assay was immunoSEQ multiplex PCR, and TCRdb's table has in-frame clones only and misses some. The repertoire has approximately 160,000 clones, less than 90% of them found once; the top ten carry 0.38%. Turning to this clone: The antigen remains undetermined.

Germline CDR1 reads MNHEY; CDR2 reads SMNVEV (reference sequence). Trimming cost V 1 base and J 2 bases; bases outside gene matches: 3. CDR3 length equals 17 residues. V is TRBV27 and J is TRBJ2-1, with 12 bases identical to TRBD2. The sample taken for sequencing was PBMCs. The receptor comes from a boy aged 2 to 10 in good health and CMV-seronegative. CDR3 coding DNA: TGTGCCAGCAGTTTATTGGCTAGCGGGAGGGCCTACAATGAGCAGTTCTTC. This sequence encodes CASSLLASGRAYNEQFF.